This T cell receptor (beta chain) was found in a study of response to subunit inactivated influenza vaccine. Overall study findings and caveats: The authors suggested that every seasonal influenza vaccination recruits few new T cells.

This clonotype was seen only a few times. What it binds is not known. Using its own MiXCR run on the RT-PCR reads, TCRdb lists one record per CDR3 protein. The sample lists about 620,000 distinct CDR3 sequences, around 10% occurring once. Per germline, CDR1 SEHNR and CDR2 FQNEAQ (reference sequence). Trimming took 5 bases from V and 0 from J, leaving 14 bases between them. This CDR3 is built from 16 residues. These data were also reused for a study on T cells expressing NK-cell markers. In that study: TCR beta cDNA was made by 5'RACE template switching with UMIs. From sorted CD3+CD56+NKG2C+, CD3+CD56+NKG2C- and CD3+CD56-NKG2C+ T cells came the TCR beta repertoires. Most of the eight sequenced donors were HCMV-seropositive; one was seronegative. An anti-gamma-delta TCR antibody was added in several experiments. It restricted sorting to alpha-beta TCR-expressing T cells.

The rearrangement uses TRBV7-9 and TRBJ1-5; maybe TRBD1 (5 bases). This specimen consisted of PBMCs from blood, obtained on the day of vaccination. The sequence was obtained from a man aged 45 to 65 who received an inactivated influenza vaccine. The CDR3, as DNA: TGTGCCAGCAGCCCCCAAGGGACGGATAGCAATCAGCCCCAGCATTTT. This translates into CASSPQGTDSNQPQHF.